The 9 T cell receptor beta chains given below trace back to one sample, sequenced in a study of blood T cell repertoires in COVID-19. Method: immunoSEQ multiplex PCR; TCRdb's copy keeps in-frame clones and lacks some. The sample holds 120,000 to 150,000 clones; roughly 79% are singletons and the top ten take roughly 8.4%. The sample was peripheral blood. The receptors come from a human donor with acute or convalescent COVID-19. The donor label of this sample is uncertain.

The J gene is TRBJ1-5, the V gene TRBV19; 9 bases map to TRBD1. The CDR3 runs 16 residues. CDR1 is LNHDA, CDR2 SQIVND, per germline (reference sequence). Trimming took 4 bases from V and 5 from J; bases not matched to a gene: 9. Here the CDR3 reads CASSTGQGRTYQPQHF. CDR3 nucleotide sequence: TGTGCCAGTAGTACCGGACAGGGGCGGACATATCAGCCCCAGCATTTT.

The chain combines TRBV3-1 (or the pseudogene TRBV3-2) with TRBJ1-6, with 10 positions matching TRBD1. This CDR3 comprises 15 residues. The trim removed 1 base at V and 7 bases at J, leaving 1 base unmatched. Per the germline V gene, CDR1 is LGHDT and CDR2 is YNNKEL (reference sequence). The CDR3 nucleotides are TGTGCCAGCAGCCAAGGGGACAGGGGCAATTCACCCCTCCACTTT. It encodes CASSQGDRGNSPLHF.

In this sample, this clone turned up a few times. CDR3 amino acids: CASSPTGMYGYTF. The CDR3 DNA is TGTGCCAGTAGTCCGACAGGGATGTATGGCTACACCTTC. The chain employs TRBV19 and TRBJ1-2; TRBD1 matches 7 bases. Germline lookup yields CDR1 LNHDA and CDR2 SQIVND (reference sequence). This CDR3 contains 13 residues. With V trimmed by 5 bases and J by 5 bases, 5 bases remained unmatched. The complete variable domain, with remaining parts taken from reference TRBV19 and TRBJ1-2, reads DGGITQSPKYLFRKEGQNVTLSCEQNLNHDAMYWYRQDPGQGLRLIYYSQIVNDFQKGDIAEGYSVSREKKESFPLTVTSAQKNPTAFYLCASSPTGMYGYTFGSGTRLTVV.

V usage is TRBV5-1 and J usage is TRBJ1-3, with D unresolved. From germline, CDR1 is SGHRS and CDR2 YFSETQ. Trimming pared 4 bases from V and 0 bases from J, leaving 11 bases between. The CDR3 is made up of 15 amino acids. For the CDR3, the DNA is TGCGCCAGCAGCCCTGGTACTATCTCTGGAAACACCATATATTTT. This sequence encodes CASSPGTISGNTIYF.

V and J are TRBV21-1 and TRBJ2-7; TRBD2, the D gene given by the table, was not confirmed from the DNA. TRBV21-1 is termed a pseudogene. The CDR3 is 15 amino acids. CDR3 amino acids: CASRKRRGASYEQYV. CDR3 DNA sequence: TGTGCCAGCAGGAAGCGGCGGGGGGCTTCCTACGAGCAGTACGTC.

This chain's CDR3 is CASSAPLTSGGRLDTQYF. The CDR3, as DNA: TGTGCCAGCAGCGCCCCCCTGACTAGCGGGGGGCGATTAGATACGCAGTATTTT. The chain combines TRBV9 with TRBJ2-3, with 13 bases that match TRBD2. CDR1 and CDR2 (germline): SGDLS, YYNGEE. This CDR3 comprises 18 residues. V shed 3 bases and J 5 bases; nucleotides not matched to a gene: 12. Full variable domain (outside the CDR3, taken from reference TRBV9 and TRBJ2-3): DSGVTQTPKHLITATGQRVTLRCSPRSGDLSVYWYQQSLDQGLQFLIQYYNGEERAKGNILERFSAQQFPDLHSELNLSSLELGDSALYFCASSAPLTSGGRLDTQYFGPGTRLTVL.

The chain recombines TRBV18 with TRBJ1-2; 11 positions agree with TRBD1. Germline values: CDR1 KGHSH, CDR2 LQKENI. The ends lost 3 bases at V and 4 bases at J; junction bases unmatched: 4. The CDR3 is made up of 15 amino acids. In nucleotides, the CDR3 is TGTGCCAGCTCACCGGGACAGGGGGTATCCTATGGCTACACCTTC. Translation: CASSPGQGVSYGYTF.

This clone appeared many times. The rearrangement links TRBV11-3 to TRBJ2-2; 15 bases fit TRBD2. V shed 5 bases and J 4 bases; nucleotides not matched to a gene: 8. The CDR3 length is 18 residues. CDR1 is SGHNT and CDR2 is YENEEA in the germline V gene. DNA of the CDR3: TGTGCCAGCAGCCGGAGGACTAGCGGGGGGGCTGGCACCGGGGAGCTGTTTTTT. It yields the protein CASSRRTSGGAGTGELFF.

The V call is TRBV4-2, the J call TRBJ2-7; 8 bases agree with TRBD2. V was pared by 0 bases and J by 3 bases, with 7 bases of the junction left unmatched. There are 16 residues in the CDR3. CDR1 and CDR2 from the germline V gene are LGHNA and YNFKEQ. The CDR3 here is CASSQELGAGDYEQYF. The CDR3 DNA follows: TGTGCCAGCAGCCAAGAGCTGGGAGCGGGGGACTACGAGCAGTACTTC.